Below, 19 T cell receptor beta chains from the same sample are listed, as sequenced in a study of blood T cells in healthy people across ages. With a J-beta primer mix and a sample-barcoded 5' primer, a second PCR ran roughly 7 to 11 cycles. One entry per CDR3 protein results from TCRdb running MiXCR on the 5' RACE reads. The sample has roughly 1.9 million distinct CDR3 sequences; about two fifths are singletons. Source material: blood. All receptors derive from a human donor in good health.

This clonotype was seen a single time. The V and J genes are TRBV7-9 and TRBJ2-7, with D perhaps matching TRBD2 (6 bases). The ends were cut back, 5 bases at V and 4 bases at J, with 18 bases in the middle. Germline loops: CDR1 SEHNR, CDR2 FQNEAQ (reference sequence). This CDR3 is built from 15 residues. The CDR3 protein is CASSPVGGLGYEQYF. Written as DNA, the CDR3 is TGTGCCAGCAGCCCAGTCGGGGGACTGGGTTACGAGCAGTACTTC.

This clonotype was seen only a few times. The genes are TRBV14 and TRBJ1-2, with TRBD1 matching over 7 bases. CDR3 length: 16 amino acids. The junction had 8 bases not matched to a gene; V was cut back by 2 bases and J by 2 bases. Germline V gene sequence: CDR1 SGHDN, CDR2 FVKESK. The CDR3 DNA sequence: TGTGCCAGCAGCCAACTTTCGTCAGGGGGAAACTATGGCTACACCTTC. Translating it yields CASSQLSSGGNYGYTF. Full variable domain (rest looked up from reference TRBV14 and TRBJ1-2): EAGVTQFPSHSVIEKGQTVTLRCDPISGHDNLYWYRRVMGKEIKFLLHFVKESKQDESGMPNNRFLAERTGGTYSTLKVQPAELEDSGVYFCASSQLSSGGNYGYTFGSGTRLTVV.

This clonotype was observed a few times. This chain uses TRBV6-2 or TRBV6-3 with TRBJ1-1; D remains ambiguous. The CDR3 totals 12 residues. With 1 base removed from V and 6 bases from J, the gap between germline ends came to 6 bases. In germline, CDR1 is MNHEY, CDR2 SVGEGT. The CDR3 DNA reads as TGTGCCAGCAGTTACTACCCTCCTGAAGCTTTCTTT. Translating it yields CASSYYPPEAFF.

This clonotype was picked up a small number of times. The chain uses TRBV29-1 and TRBJ1-2, with a tentative D call TRBD1 (5 bases). The CDR3 is 15 amino acids. CDR1 and CDR2 (germline): SQVTM, ANQGSEA. The V gene lost 0 bases and the J gene lost 4 bases, with 15 bases spanning the gap. Here the CDR3 DNA reads TGCAGCGTTGAAGATCCCATGGACACCCTCTATGGCTACACCTTC. It specifies CSVEDPMDTLYGYTF. The variable domain in full, with the rest retrieved from reference TRBV29-1 and TRBJ1-2, is SAVISQKPSRDICQRGTSLTIQCQVDSQVTMMFWYRQQPGQSLTLIATANQGSEATYESGFVIDKFPISRPNLTFSTLTVSNMSPEDSSIYLCSVEDPMDTLYGYTFGSGTRLTVV.

The chain carries TRBV15 and TRBJ2-5; tentatively, D is TRBD1 or TRBD2 (5 bases each). The V gene's germline CDR1 is LNHNV and CDR2 YYDKDF (reference sequence). V lost 6 bases and J lost 5, with 13 bases in between. The CDR3 extends over 13 amino acids. The CDR3 region is CATSGRWGETQYF. The CDR3, as DNA: TGTGCCACCAGTGGAAGATGGGGGGAGACCCAGTACTTC.

This sequence joins TRBV7-6 and TRBJ2-1; the match to TRBD2 covers 10 bases. Germline V gene lookup returns CDR1 SGHVS and CDR2 FNYEAQ. This CDR3 comprises 16 residues. Trimming at V came to 1 base and at J to 4 bases, leaving 4 bases not matched to a gene. The CDR3 DNA reads TGTGCCAGCAGCTTAGTAGCGGGGGGCCATTACAATGAGCAGTTCTTC. As protein: CASSLVAGGHYNEQFF. Looking up the rest from reference TRBV7-6 and TRBJ2-1 gives the full variable domain: GAGVSQSPRYKVTKRGQDVALRCDPISGHVSLYWYRQALGQGPEFLTYFNYEAQQDKSGLPNDRFSAERPEGSISTLTIQRTEQRDSAMYRCASSLVAGGHYNEQFFGPGTRLTVL.

There are many counts of this clonotype. DNA of the CDR3: TGTGCCAGCAGTCCGGTTAGTGTGACCTATGGCTACACCTTC. Translating it yields CASSPVSVTYGYTF. The chain couples TRBV28 to TRBJ1-2, with D uncertain. Germline assignment: CDR1 MDHEN and CDR2 SYDVKM. This CDR3 region has 14 residues. V was pared by 5 bases and J by 4 bases, with 14 bases between.

This clonotype turned up a few times. V and J are TRBV6-2 or TRBV6-3 and TRBJ2-3, with D unresolved. CDR1 is MNHEY and CDR2 is SVGEGT in the germline V gene. V was shortened by 2 bases and J by 14 bases, with 17 bases between the two germline ends. The CDR3 extends over 13 amino acids. The CDR3 here is CASSYVAHPRRYF. The CDR3 DNA sequence: TGTGCCAGCAGTTACGTTGCACACCCGAGGAGGTATTTT.

The chain recombines TRBV25-1 with TRBJ1-2; D is undetermined. Trimming removed 6 bases from V and 3 bases from J, with 14 bases in between. Germline values: CDR1 MGHDK, CDR2 SYGVNS. The CDR3 sequence is 14 residues long. CDR3 amino acids: CASREPIPDYGYTF. The CDR3 DNA sequence: TGTGCCAGCAGGGAACCCATTCCGGACTATGGCTACACCTTC.

V usage is TRBV14 and J usage is TRBJ1-2; D remains ambiguous. The CDR3 length is 14 residues. Germline CDR1 and CDR2: SGHDN and FVKESK. The V gene lost 3 bases and the J gene lost 4 bases, with 12 bases spanning the gap. This CDR3 reads CASSQWTATYGYTF. Here the CDR3 DNA reads TGTGCCAGCAGCCAGTGGACCGCTACCTATGGCTACACCTTC.

The chain joins TRBV7-2 to TRBJ2-3; D call uncertain. Trimming took 5 bases from V and 4 from J, leaving 13 bases between them. The CDR3 extends over 14 amino acids. In germline, CDR1 is SGHTA, CDR2 FQGNSA. Written as DNA, the CDR3 is TGTGCCAGCAGCCCCAATAGAGGCCCAGATACGCAGTATTTT. Translation gives CASSPNRGPDTQYF.

This clonotype was detected a few times. The chain is built from TRBV5-1 and TRBJ2-3, with D perhaps given as TRBD1 or TRBD2 (5 bases each). CDR1 and CDR2 from the germline V gene are SGHRS and YFSETQ. V lost 1 base, J lost 5 bases, and 11 bases lay in between. The CDR3 totals 14 residues. The CDR3 DNA reads TGCGCCAGCAGCTTGACCGGGACGCTAGATACGCAGTATTTT. It encodes CASSLTGTLDTQYF.

The CDR3 nucleotides are TGTGCCAGCAGCTTCCTAGACAGGAAACCCTCCTACAATGAGCAGTACTTC. Its protein product is CASSFLDRKPSYNEQYF. V is TRBV4-2 and J is TRBJ2-1; D is possibly TRBD1 (6 bases). The assigned J gene may be wrong: the sequence end matches TRBJ2-7 better. CDR3 length equals 17 residues. In germline, CDR1 is LGHNA, CDR2 YNFKEQ.

The chain is built from TRBV29-1 and TRBJ1-1; D is unresolved. The CDR3 totals 13 residues. V was cut by 4 bases and J by 6 bases, with 15 bases left in between. The germline V gene has CDR1 SQVTM and CDR2 ANQGSEA. The CDR3 sequence: CSVGPLRVSEAFF. CDR3 coding DNA: TGCAGCGTTGGCCCGTTAAGGGTCTCTGAAGCTTTCTTT.

The rearrangement uses TRBV6-6 and TRBJ1-2; TRBD1 matches 8 bases. This CDR3 is built from 13 residues. CDR1 and CDR2 from the germline V gene are MNHNY and SVGAGI (reference sequence). V trimming: 6 bases; J trimming: 9 bases; junction bases outside the gene matches: 9. The CDR3 DNA reads TGTGCCAGCAGCTTTGGGACAGGAGATCGCTACACCTTC. Translation gives CASSFGTGDRYTF.

This clonotype came up a few times. CDR3 nucleotides: TGTGCCAGCAGCGACAGGGCCTCCTACAATGAGCAGTTCTTC. Protein: CASSDRASYNEQFF. V is TRBV12-3 or TRBV12-4 and J is TRBJ2-1; 7 bases map to TRBD1. CDR3 length: 14 residues. Germline trimming cut 6 bases from V and 0 bases from J; bases unmatched to any gene: 2.

This clonotype showed up just a few times. V is TRBV12-3 or TRBV12-4 and J is TRBJ2-5, with 11 bases that match TRBD1. Trimming cost V 5 bases and J 3 bases; bases outside gene matches: 8. The CDR3 spans 16 residues. Written as DNA, the CDR3 is TGTGCCAGCAGTCTACTAAGGGGACAGGGGGAAGAGACCCAGTACTTC. Its translation is CASSLLRGQGEETQYF.

This clonotype came up once. This chain joins TRBV20-1 and TRBJ2-2; 11 positions agree with TRBD2. Germline V gene data show CDR1 as DFQATT and CDR2 as SNEGSKA (reference sequence). V lost 4 bases and J lost 9; bases outside the gene matches: 10. The CDR3 is 15 residues long. The CDR3 DNA follows: TGCAGTGCTACCCCGGGTAGCGGGGGGGATTGGGAGCTGTTTTTT. Translating it yields CSATPGSGGDWELFF.

To note about this clonotype: An end of the junction does not agree with germline; a read error may underlie this. The V call is TRBV6-5, the J call TRBJ2-7; tentatively, D is TRBD2 (7 bases). The V gene's germline CDR1 is MNHEY and CDR2 SVGAGI. This CDR3 is 17 amino acids long. CDR3 sequence reads: CAGSYSRSRGASYEQYF. The CDR3 bases are TGTGCCGGCAGTTACTCGAGGTCCCGGGGGGCGTCCTACGAGCAGTACTTC.